A single sample gave rise to the 7 T cell receptor beta chains below, sequenced in a study of CD8 T cells in ankylosing spondylitis. TCRdb re-called the 5' RACE reads through MiXCR, storing one row per CDR3 protein. This sample has fewer than 200,000 distinct CDR3 sequences; approximately 18% occur once, and the top ten carry more than 3.5%. Sequencing was done on a sample of blood, either unsorted or a sorted T cell fraction (not recorded which). The receptors stem from a male donor between 5 and 29 years old with ankylosing spondylitis or in good health (not recorded which).

This clonotype was detected ten times or more. V usage is TRBV7-2 and J usage is TRBJ1-5, with D maybe TRBD1 (5 bases). V dropped 6 bases and J dropped 4 bases, with 16 bases sitting between them. The CDR3 runs 15 residues. From germline, CDR1 is SGHTA and CDR2 FQGNSA. The chain's CDR3 is CASREASGVNQPQHF. The CDR3 DNA sequence: TGTGCCAGCAGAGAGGCGTCGGGGGTAAATCAGCCCCAGCATTTT.

This clonotype was seen repeatedly, ten times or more. J is TRBJ1-1 and V is TRBV12-3 or TRBV12-4; D is ambiguous. The V and J ends lost 7 bases and 1 base respectively, with 16 bases between them. This CDR3 has 15 residues. CDR3: CASNPSFGSNTEAFF. As DNA, the CDR3 is TGTGCCAGCAACCCCTCATTCGGATCGAACACTGAAGCTTTCTTT.

This chain connects TRBV6-5 to TRBJ2-1; D might be TRBD1 or TRBD2, each matching 5 bases. Germline CDR1 is MNHEY and CDR2 is SVGAGI. CDR3 size: 13 residues. Trimming removed 0 bases from V and 13 bases from J, with 13 bases in between. CDR3 sequence: CASSYSTLGVQFF. CDR3 DNA sequence: TGTGCCAGCAGTTACTCGACGTTGGGGGTACAGTTCTTC.

This clonotype was picked up many times. The gene calls are TRBV18 and TRBJ2-2; no clear D gene. Trimming left V 0 bases short and J 6 bases short, with 8 bases between. Germline lookup yields CDR1 KGHSH and CDR2 LQKENI. This CDR3 spans 14 amino acids. DNA for the CDR3: TGTGCCAGCTCACCACCCTCAAGGGCCGGGGAGCTGTTTTTT. This encodes CASSPPSRAGELFF.

This clonotype has ten or more counts. The chain carries TRBV25-1 and TRBJ2-5; D not certain. The CDR3 totals 16 residues. The germline V gene encodes CDR1 MGHDK and CDR2 SYGVNS. Deletions cut 4 bases from V and 7 bases from J, with 22 bases between. This CDR3 is CASSATGPNPQSTQYF. In nucleotides, the CDR3 is TGTGCCAGCAGTGCGACCGGCCCCAACCCACAATCGACCCAGTACTTC.

This clonotype was found many times. The J gene is TRBJ2-1, the V gene TRBV7-3; 15 bases match TRBD2. V lost 0 bases and J lost 9; bases outside the gene matches: 3. CDR3 size: 16 residues. Per germline, CDR1 SGHTA and CDR2 FQGTGA. DNA for the CDR3: TGTGCCAGCAGCTTAACGGGGGGACTAGCGGGAGGTGAGCAGTTCTTC. Amino acid sequence: CASSLTGGLAGGEQFF.

This clonotype showed up many times. The rearrangement joins TRBV7-6 to TRBJ1-1, with D uncertain. Germline CDR1 is SGHVS and CDR2 is FNYEAQ. The germline V and J ends were trimmed by 5 bases and 4 bases, with 11 bases remaining between them. This CDR3 spans 13 amino acids. For the CDR3, the DNA is TGTGCCAGCAGCCCTACGTGGGGCACTGAAGCTTTCTTT. It is translated as CASSPTWGTEAFF.